A single sample is the source of the 10 T cell receptor beta chains below, sequenced in a study of T-cell memory formation after mild COVID-19. TCRdb itself ran the 5' RACE reads through MiXCR, one entry per CDR3 protein. This repertoire shows about 190,000 distinct CDR3 sequences, about 10% found once; its top ten account for roughly 3.2%. The material sequenced was PBMCs or a T cell subset sorted from them (not recorded which). The receptors were sampled from a man between 18 and 35 years old who had mild COVID-19 (a few samples of this study predate the infection). Cell type and time point are not known.

There are a few counts of this clonotype. The chain uses TRBV2 and TRBJ2-4; a possible D gene is TRBD1 (5 bases). The V gene lost 3 bases and the J gene lost 9 bases, with 18 bases spanning the gap. Germline values: CDR1 SNHLY, CDR2 FYNNEI. The CDR3 extends over 15 amino acids. The CDR3 DNA reads as TGTGCCAGCAGTGATCTTGGGCAGGGCCGGGCCATTCAGTACTTC. The encoded protein is CASSDLGQGRAIQYF.

This clonotype was seen more than once but under ten times. The V call is TRBV20-1, the J call TRBJ2-2, with D perhaps TRBD2 (6 bases). CDR1 is DFQATT, CDR2 SNEGSKA, per germline (reference sequence). The V end was cut by 0 bases, the J end by 2 bases, with 13 bases between. This CDR3 region has 16 residues. CDR3 DNA sequence: TGCAGTGCTAGAGATCCGACTAGGTTTAACACCGGGGAGCTGTTTTTT. This sequence encodes CSARDPTRFNTGELFF.

This clonotype has more than one count but fewer than ten. V is TRBV2 and J is TRBJ2-7; perhaps TRBD2 as D (6 bases). The CDR3 loop spans 13 amino acids. CDR1 is SNHLY and CDR2 is FYNNEI in the germline V gene. Between the trimmed V and J ends, which lost 8 bases and 2 bases, there was a span of 13 bases. The CDR3 DNA follows: TGTGCCAGCTGGGACTTTTACCCCTACGAGCAGTACGTC. As protein: CASWDFYPYEQYV.

The chain couples TRBV20-1 to TRBJ1-4; perhaps TRBD1 as D (5 bases). In germline, CDR1 is DFQATT, CDR2 SNEGSKA (reference sequence). V gave up 3 bases and J gave up 8 bases, with 16 bases separating them. The CDR3 spans 14 residues. Written as DNA, the CDR3 is TGCAGTGCTAGCTTTCGGCAGGGACGGGAAAAACTGTTTTTT. Translation: CSASFRQGREKLFF.

This clonotype has just a few counts. The chain combines TRBV28 with TRBJ1-5; D gene ambiguous. The CDR3 totals 12 residues. V was pared by 4 bases and J by 7 bases, with 8 bases between. CDR1 and CDR2 from the germline V gene are MDHEN and SYDVKM. The CDR3 DNA is TGTGCCAGCAGTTCAACAAGCCAGCCCCAGCATTTT. Amino acid sequence: CASSSTSQPQHF.

This clonotype was detected many times. The rearrangement joins TRBV4-1 to TRBJ1-5; 9 bases are shared with TRBD1. The CDR3 has 15 residues. Unmatched junction bases numbered 6, after V lost 6 bases and J lost 3 bases. Germline lookup yields CDR1 MGHRA and CDR2 YSYEKL. The chain's CDR3 is CASRPTGGINQPQHF. The CDR3 coding sequence is TGCGCCAGCAGACCCACAGGGGGCATCAATCAGCCCCAGCATTTT.

There are many counts of this clonotype. The gene calls are TRBV2 and TRBJ2-3; D ambiguous. Deletions cut 3 bases from V and 4 bases from J, with 14 bases between. There are 15 residues in the CDR3. CDR1 is SNHLY, CDR2 FYNNEI, per germline. The CDR3 region is CASSDRQRAPDTQYF. Written as DNA, the CDR3 is TGTGCCAGCAGTGACCGTCAAAGGGCCCCAGATACGCAGTATTTT.

This clonotype was counted only a few times. The chain uses TRBV11-2 and TRBJ1-2, with D possibly TRBD1 on 5 matching bases. The germline CDR1 and CDR2 sequences are SGHAT and FQNNGV. V lost 1 base and J lost 6, with 12 bases in between. This CDR3 is 14 amino acids long. The CDR3 DNA reads as TGTGCCAGCAGCTTAGCTCCCAGGGTACATGGCTACACCTTC. It codes for CASSLAPRVHGYTF.

This clonotype was seen a handful of times. This rearrangement joins TRBV6-2 or TRBV6-3 to TRBJ1-1, with TRBD1 as a possible D gene (6 bases). V shed 6 bases and J shed 11 bases, with 19 bases lying between them. CDR3 length: 13 residues. Germline-derived CDR1 and CDR2 are MNHEY and SVGEGT. CDR3 bases: TGTGCCAGCAGCCAACACAGGGCCCCGGTGGCTTTCTTT. Residues: CASSQHRAPVAFF.

The CDR3 protein is CWTSINEQFF. The CDR3 nucleotides are TGCTGGACTAGCATCAATGAGCAGTTCTTC. This chain links TRBV23-1 with TRBJ2-1, with 8 positions matching TRBD2. Being an ORF, TRBV23-1 has a function that is uncertain. CDR3 length equals 10 residues.